This T cell receptor (beta chain) derives from a study of immune evolution from preneoplasia to lung adenocarcinoma. Study at large: HLA loss of heterozygosity: less than 9% AIS, roughly 15% MIA, about 35% ADC, none AAH.

Regarding this clone: Its antigen is unidentified.

Produced via immunoSEQ multiplex PCR; TCRdb's table is partial and in-frame only. The sample records roughly 10,000 clones, more than 75% being singletons. Broader study findings: Later-stage lesions seemingly showed higher T cell density and diversity than normal lung.

H&E slides confirmed each diagnosis, reviewed by two pathologists independently. Germline CDR1 and CDR2: LNHNV and YYDKDF (reference sequence). The CDR3 is made up of 17 amino acids. Trimming removed 0 bases at V and 6 bases at J, with 18 bases between. The source is an older person with invasive lung adenocarcinoma. Some clones in this sample may be carry-over from other donors' samples. The sequencing input was FFPE invasive lung adenocarcinoma tissue. The chain joins TRBV15 to TRBJ1-5, with D possibly TRBD1 on 6 matching bases. CDR3 DNA: TGTGCCACCAGCAGAGATACTACAGGGATGAGGGTTCAGCCCCAGCATTTT. Translation gives CATSRDTTGMRVQPQHF. The whole variable domain, filled in from reference TRBV15 and TRBJ1-5, reads DAMVIQNPRYQVTQFGKPVTLSCSQTLNHNVMYWYQQKSSQAPKLLFHYYDKDFNNEADTPDNFQSRRPNTSFCFLDIRSPGLGDTAMYLCATSRDTTGMRVQPQHFGDGTRLSIL.